The clone carrying this T cell receptor beta chain was seen once. Its antigen is not known. Peripheral blood came from all dose cohorts at three timepoints. CDR1 MGHDK and CDR2 SYGVNS come from the germline V gene. Trimming took off 5 bases at V and 4 bases at J, with 15 bases between the two ends. This CDR3 has 14 residues. This sample stems from a study of OX40 agonist ivuxolimab in advanced cancers. Background on the study: Three patients showed partial responses: one hepatocellular carcinoma and two cutaneous melanoma cases. Study-wide points: Fewer expanded clones were found on average in CD4+ than in CD8+ T cells. Antigen targets of the expanded peripheral T cells went undetermined.

Assay used: immunoSEQ multiplex PCR; TCRdb lists only in-frame clones, some missing. The sample yields about 45,000 clones, around four fifths seen once. Sequencing was performed on CD4+ or CD8+ T cells sorted from blood, taken in a trial of the OX40 agonist ivuxolimab. The TCR comes from an adult with an advanced solid tumor such as melanoma, head and neck, liver or kidney cancer. The chain joins TRBV25-1 to TRBJ2-7; the D gene is possibly TRBD2 (6 bases). CDR3 region: CASSPRGLPYEQYF. In nucleotides, the CDR3 is TGTGCCAGCAGTCCAAGGGGACTTCCTTACGAGCAGTACTTC.